This T cell receptor (beta chain) stems from a study of T cell changes during pregnancy in multiple sclerosis. Generated by immunoSEQ multiplex PCR, the TCRdb table keeps only in-frame clones and is missing some. This repertoire shows tens of thousands of clones, 88% found once; its top ten account for 6% to 7.5%. Sequences were derived from CD8+ T cells from peripheral blood mononuclear cells, sampled in the third trimester of pregnancy. The clonotype comes from a female donor with multiple sclerosis, enrolled in a pregnancy study.

Here the CDR3 reads CASSSLGGSEAFF. The CDR3 DNA reads as TGCGCCAGCAGCTCTCTGGGGGGTTCTGAAGCTTTCTTT. The chain is built from TRBV5-1 and TRBJ1-1; D is possibly TRBD1 (5 bases). The CDR3 is 13 residues long. V gave up 3 bases and J gave up 6 bases, with 12 bases separating them. Germline values: CDR1 SGHRS, CDR2 YFSETQ.